The 5 T cell receptor beta chains below were found in one sample sequenced in a study of blood T cell repertoires in COVID-19. Sequenced by immunoSEQ multiplex PCR; TCRdb stores in-frame clones only, minus some. Here the sample spans roughly 180,000 clones, about 88% being singletons. Material for sequencing was peripheral blood. The source of these receptors is a man aged 18-30 years with acute or convalescent COVID-19.

Only one count was recorded for this clone. The J gene is TRBJ2-1, the V gene TRBV19, with 12 bases that match TRBD1. This CDR3 spans 17 amino acids. V trimming: 0 bases; J trimming: 6 bases; junction bases outside the gene matches: 6. Germline values: CDR1 LNHDA, CDR2 SQIVND (reference sequence). In DNA, the CDR3 is TGTGCCAGTAGTATAGATCATGGGACAGGGGGCTCCAATGAGCAGTTCTTC. It specifies CASSIDHGTGGSNEQFF.

The chain couples TRBV5-1 to TRBJ1-4, with a possible D match to TRBD1 (5 bases). Germline V gene data show CDR1 as SGHRS and CDR2 as YFSETQ. The CDR3 consists of 15 residues. The V end was cut by 4 bases, the J end by 2 bases, with 12 bases between. The CDR3 region has the DNA TGCGCCAGCAGCAAGGGTCGGGGGACTAATGAAAAACTGTTTTTT. Residues: CASSKGRGTNEKLFF.

The V call is TRBV7-9, the J call TRBJ2-6; weak D call: TRBD1 (5 bases). The germline V gene has CDR1 SEHNR and CDR2 FQNEAQ (reference sequence). V lost 1 base, J lost 3 bases, and 10 bases lay in between. This CDR3 is 16 amino acids long. The CDR3: CASSLEGFLGANVLTF. The CDR3 coding sequence is TGTGCCAGCAGCTTAGAGGGGTTTCTTGGGGCCAACGTCCTGACTTTC. Combining the CDR3 with reference TRBV7-9 and TRBJ2-6 gives the whole variable domain DTGVSQNPRHKITKRGQNVTFRCDPISEHNRLYWYRQTLGQGPEFLTYFQNEAQLEKSRLLSDRFSAERPKGSFSTLEIQRTEQGDSAMYLCASSLEGFLGANVLTFGAGSRLTVL.

Here the CDR3 DNA reads TGTGCCAGCAGGCGGCCAGGGGGCGTTGGAAACACCATATATTTT. Its protein product is CASRRPGGVGNTIYF. The chain uses TRBV5-8 and TRBJ1-3, with 8 bases identical to TRBD1. The trim removed 5 bases at V and 3 bases at J, leaving 7 bases unmatched. Germline lookup yields CDR1 SGHTS and CDR2 YDEGEE. CDR3 length: 15 amino acids.

The chain has TRBV30 and TRBJ2-3; the match to TRBD2 covers 12 bases. This CDR3 spans 17 amino acids. V lost 4 bases to trimming and J lost 0 bases; unmatched junction nucleotides: 8. The V gene's germline CDR1 is GTSNPN and CDR2 SVGIG (reference sequence). CDR3 loop: CAWKGLAGSTSTDTQYF. The CDR3 nucleotides read TGTGCCTGGAAGGGACTAGCGGGTTCGACTAGCACAGATACGCAGTATTTT.